The 11 T cell receptor beta chains below come from one sample, sequenced in a study of cytomegalovirus exposure and HLA in healthy donors. The PCR contained 60 Vbeta and 13 Jbeta primers. The table came from immunoSEQ multiplex PCR; TCRdb's copy has only in-frame clones and leaves some out. The sample lists about 160,000 clones; around 74% were seen once. The sequencing input was PBMCs. These receptors were taken from a man aged 50-60 years in good health and CMV-seropositive.

CDR3 residues: CASSLSGNLYNEQFF. CDR3 nucleotide sequence: TGTGCCAGCAGCTTAAGCGGGAATCTTTACAATGAGCAGTTCTTC. The rearrangement uses TRBV11-2 and TRBJ2-1, with 7 bases lining up with TRBD2. The CDR3 has 15 amino acids. Losses at the gene ends were 2 bases for V and 4 bases for J; bases not matched to a gene: 5. Germline values: CDR1 SGHAT, CDR2 FQNNGV. The full variable domain, its missing parts supplied by reference TRBV11-2 and TRBJ2-1, is EAGVAQSPRYKIIEKRQSVAFWCNPISGHATLYWYQQILGQGPKLLIQFQNNGVVDDSQLPKDRFSAERLKGVDSTLKIQPAKLEDSAVYLCASSLSGNLYNEQFFGPGTRLTVL.

This clone was found a few times. V is TRBV18 and J is TRBJ1-2; TRBD1 might be the D (5 bases). The CDR3 has 14 amino acids. Germline V lookup: CDR1 KGHSH, CDR2 LQKENI. With 1 base removed from V and 5 bases from J, the gap between germline ends came to 11 bases. CDR3 coding DNA: TGTGCCAGCTCACCACAGGGGCCGCGGTATGGCTACACCTTC. It specifies CASSPQGPRYGYTF. The whole variable domain, remainder taken from reference TRBV18 and TRBJ1-2, is NAGVMQNPRHLVRRRGQEARLRCSPMKGHSHVYWYRQLPEEGLKFMVYLQKENIIDESGMPKERFSAEFPKEGPSILRIQQVVRGDSAAYFCASSPQGPRYGYTFGSGTRLTVV.

The chain is built from TRBV29-1 and TRBJ2-3, with TRBD2 matching 12 bases. The V segment lost 4 bases and the J segment 1 base; nucleotides outside the gene matches: 6. This CDR3 region has 16 residues. Germline loops: CDR1 SQVTM, CDR2 ANQGSEA. The CDR3: CSVAASGRVGTDTQYF. DNA for the CDR3: TGCAGCGTTGCAGCTAGCGGGAGGGTAGGCACAGATACGCAGTATTTT.

This clone was found a few times. This sequence joins TRBV5-1 and TRBJ1-4; 7 bases are shared with TRBD1. Germline loops: CDR1 SGHRS, CDR2 YFSETQ. CDR3 length: 19 residues. V lost 7 bases, J lost 5 bases, and 23 bases stayed unmatched. The CDR3 coding sequence is TGCGCCAGCTCGTTAGGGCCCCCCGGGGGACAGCGAATGAATGAAAAACTGTTTTTT. Its translation: CASSLGPPGGQRMNEKLFF.

The chain combines TRBV7-9 with TRBJ1-1; D call uncertain. Germline lookup yields CDR1 SEHNR and CDR2 FQNEAQ (reference sequence). Trimming pared 3 bases from V and 3 bases from J, leaving 11 bases between. The CDR3 is 14 amino acids. The CDR3, as DNA: TGTGCCAGCAGCTTTGAGGAGTTTTACACTGAAGCTTTCTTT. It encodes CASSFEEFYTEAFF. Variable domain in full (rest from reference TRBV7-9 and TRBJ1-1): DTGVSQNPRHKITKRGQNVTFRCDPISEHNRLYWYRQTLGQGPEFLTYFQNEAQLEKSRLLSDRFSAERPKGSFSTLEIQRTEQGDSAMYLCASSFEEFYTEAFFGQGTRLTVV.

The rearrangement links TRBV30 to TRBJ1-5, with D perhaps TRBD1 (6 bases). V was clipped by 2 bases and J by 7 bases, with 12 bases between them. CDR1 is GTSNPN and CDR2 is SVGIG in the germline V gene (reference sequence). The CDR3 is 13 residues long. CDR3 in amino acids: CAWSLTGSQPQHF. In DNA form, the CDR3 reads TGTGCCTGGAGTTTAACAGGGAGCCAGCCCCAGCATTTT.

This rearrangement joins TRBV30 to TRBJ2-3; D is perhaps TRBD1 (6 bases). Germline-derived CDR1 and CDR2 are GTSNPN and SVGIG (reference sequence). This CDR3 spans 16 amino acids. V lost 0 bases and J 0 bases, leaving 13 bases between the germline ends. The chain's CDR3 is CAWSVPVTGSTDTQYF. The CDR3 coding sequence is TGTGCCTGGAGTGTACCCGTAACAGGGAGCACAGATACGCAGTATTTT.

The rearrangement links TRBV6-1 to TRBJ1-2, with a weak D call TRBD1 (6 bases). The CDR3 totals 15 residues. Germline V gene data show CDR1 as MNHNS and CDR2 as SASEGT. The germline V and J ends were trimmed by 6 bases and 4 bases, with 18 bases remaining between them. The CDR3 coding sequence is TGTGCCAGCAGGGATGACAGGACCTATCGCTATGGCTACACCTTC. This translates into CASRDDRTYRYGYTF.

The sample holds a few counts of this clone. This rearrangement joins TRBV10-2 to TRBJ2-1, with D maybe TRBD1 (5 bases). Germline V lookup: CDR1 WSHSY, CDR2 SAAADI. This CDR3 has 14 residues. Trimming took 2 bases from V and 3 from J, leaving 8 bases between them. CDR3 sequence reads: CASSEEDNYNEQFF. Here the CDR3 DNA reads TGCGCCAGCAGTGAGGAGGACAACTACAATGAGCAGTTCTTC.

V usage is TRBV19 and J usage is TRBJ2-7; 9 positions match TRBD2. There are 15 residues in the CDR3. Germline CDR1 reads LNHDA; CDR2 reads SQIVND (reference sequence). V lost 4 bases, J lost 3 bases, and 7 bases stayed unmatched. The CDR3 loop reads CASSTVAGAFYEQYF. As DNA, the CDR3 is TGTGCCAGTAGTACGGTAGCGGGAGCCTTCTACGAGCAGTACTTC.

The gene calls are TRBV29-1 and TRBJ2-7; 9 bases map to TRBD1. Germline V gene data show CDR1 as SQVTM and CDR2 as ANQGSEA. After removal of 7 bases from V and 4 bases from J, the junction contained 8 bases not matched to a gene. The CDR3 covers 13 residues. The CDR3 loop reads CSAAGTGFYEQYF. In DNA form, the CDR3 reads TGCAGCGCCGCCGGGACAGGGTTTTACGAGCAGTACTTC.